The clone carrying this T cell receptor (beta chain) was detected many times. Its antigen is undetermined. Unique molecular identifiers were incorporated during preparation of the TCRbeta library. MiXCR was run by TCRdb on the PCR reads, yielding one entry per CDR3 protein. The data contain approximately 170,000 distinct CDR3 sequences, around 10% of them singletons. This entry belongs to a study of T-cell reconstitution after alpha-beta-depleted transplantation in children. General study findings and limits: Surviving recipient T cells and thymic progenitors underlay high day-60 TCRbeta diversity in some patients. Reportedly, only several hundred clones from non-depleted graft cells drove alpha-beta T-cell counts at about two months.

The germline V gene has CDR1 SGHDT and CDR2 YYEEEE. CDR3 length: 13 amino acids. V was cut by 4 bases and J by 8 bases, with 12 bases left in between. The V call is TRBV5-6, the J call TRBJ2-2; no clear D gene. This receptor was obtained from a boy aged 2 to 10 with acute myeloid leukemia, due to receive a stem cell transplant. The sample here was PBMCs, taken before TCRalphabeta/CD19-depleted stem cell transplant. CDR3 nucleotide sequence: TGTGCCAGCAGCCCACGGGCAGGAGGGGAGCTGTTTTTT. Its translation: CASSPRAGGELFF.